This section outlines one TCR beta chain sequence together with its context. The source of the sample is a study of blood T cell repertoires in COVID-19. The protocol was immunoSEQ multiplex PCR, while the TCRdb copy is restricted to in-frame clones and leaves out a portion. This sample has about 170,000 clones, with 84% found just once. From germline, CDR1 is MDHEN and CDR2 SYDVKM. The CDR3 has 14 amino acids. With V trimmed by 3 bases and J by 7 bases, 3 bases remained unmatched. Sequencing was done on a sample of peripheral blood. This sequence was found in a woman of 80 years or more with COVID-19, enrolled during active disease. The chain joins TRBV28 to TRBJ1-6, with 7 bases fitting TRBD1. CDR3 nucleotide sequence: TGTGCCAGCAGTTTTGGCAGGGGGAATTCACCCCTCCACTTT. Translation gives CASSFGRGNSPLHF. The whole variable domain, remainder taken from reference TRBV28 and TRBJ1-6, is DVKVTQSSRYLVKRTGEKVFLECVQDMDHENMFWYRQDPGLGLRLIYFSYDVKMKEKGDIPEGYSVSREKKERFSLILESASTNQTSMYLCASSFGRGNSPLHFGNGTRLTVT.